Below are 11 T cell receptor beta chains sequenced from a single sample in a study of blood T cell repertoires in COVID-19. The table came from immunoSEQ multiplex PCR; TCRdb's copy has only in-frame clones and leaves some out. The repertoire has roughly 170,000 clones, roughly 80% of them found once; the top ten carry about 6.4%. The specimen was peripheral blood. The origin of the receptors is a human donor in a cohort sampled during active COVID-19.

The V gene is TRBV7-2, the J gene TRBJ2-2; 15 positions match TRBD2. CDR1 is SGHTA and CDR2 is FQGNSA in the germline V gene. This CDR3 is built from 20 residues. V lost 0 bases and J lost 6; bases outside the gene matches: 11. DNA of the CDR3: TGTGCCAGCAGCTTAGCGCCGATGCCGGGACTAGCGGGGGGAGCCGGGGAGCTGTTTTTT. Its translation: CASSLAPMPGLAGGAGELFF. Supplemented by reference TRBV7-2 and TRBJ2-2, the full variable domain reads GAGVSQSPSNKVTEKGKDVELRCDPISGHTALYWYRQSLGQGLEFLIYFQGNSAPDKSGLPSDRFSAERTGGSVSTLTIQRTQQEDSAVYLCASSLAPMPGLAGGAGELFFGEGSRLTVL.

In its sample, this clone was seen once. The chain uses TRBV7-8 and TRBJ2-1; D may be TRBD2 (5 bases). The CDR3 length is 15 residues. The V end was cut by 3 bases, the J end by 2 bases, with 11 bases between. Per germline, CDR1 SGHVS and CDR2 FQNEAQ. The CDR3 DNA is TGTGCCAGCAGCTTCCCTCGGGGAGCCTACAATGAGCAGTTCTTC. Translated: CASSFPRGAYNEQFF.

This sequence joins TRBV29-1 and TRBJ2-7; D ambiguous. The CDR3 is 15 residues long. The germline V gene encodes CDR1 SQVTM and CDR2 ANQGSEA. The V and J ends lost 4 bases and 1 base respectively, with 17 bases between them. CDR3 region: CSVVVQIDPSYEQYF. In nucleotides, the CDR3 is TGCAGCGTTGTAGTACAGATAGATCCTTCCTACGAGCAGTACTTC.

This clone was picked up one time. The V and J genes are TRBV16 and TRBJ1-2; 10 bases are shared with TRBD1. The junction had 8 bases not matched to a gene; V was cut back by 4 bases and J by 3 bases. The CDR3 covers 16 residues. The V gene's germline CDR1 is KGHSY and CDR2 FQNENV. CDR3 residues: CASSPGQGVAHYGYTF. The CDR3, as DNA: TGTGCCAGCAGCCCCGGACAGGGGGTTGCGCACTATGGCTACACCTTC.

In this sample, this clone turned up a few times. The chain recombines TRBV19 with TRBJ2-1, with D possibly matching TRBD1 (6 bases). With 5 bases removed from V and 4 bases from J, the gap between germline ends came to 21 bases. This CDR3 is built from 17 residues. Germline lookup yields CDR1 LNHDA and CDR2 SQIVND (reference sequence). The CDR3 nucleotides read TGTGCCAGTAGTGTGTTGTCCGGACAGACGACGTACAATGAGCAGTTCTTC. This encodes CASSVLSGQTTYNEQFF.

The V and J genes are TRBV30 and TRBJ1-2; no clear D gene. The V end was cut by 0 bases, the J end by 1 base, with 6 bases between. CDR1 and CDR2 from the germline V gene are GTSNPN and SVGIG (reference sequence). This CDR3 region has 13 residues. As DNA, the CDR3 is TGTGCCTGGAGTGTTGCGGTTAACTATGGCTACACCTTC. The encoded protein is CAWSVAVNYGYTF.

The chain employs TRBV3-1 (or the pseudogene TRBV3-2) and TRBJ2-3, with a tentative D call TRBD2 (6 bases). V was shortened by 3 bases and J by 0 bases, with 10 bases between the two germline ends. The CDR3 totals 15 residues. Germline V lookup: CDR1 LGHDT, CDR2 YNNKEL (reference sequence). The CDR3 region is CASSHLRGSTDTQYF. CDR3 in DNA: TGTGCCAGCAGCCACCTACGGGGGAGCACAGATACGCAGTATTTT.

The chain combines TRBV19 with TRBJ2-5, with D possibly being TRBD2 (5 bases). This CDR3 has 16 amino acids. Germline values: CDR1 LNHDA, CDR2 SQIVND (reference sequence). The V gene lost 5 bases and the J gene lost 5 bases, with 21 bases spanning the gap. CDR3: CASSGPSDFTGETQYF. The CDR3 DNA reads as TGTGCCAGTAGTGGCCCGTCGGACTTCACGGGGGAGACCCAGTACTTC.

The chain combines TRBV18 with TRBJ2-7; D is possibly TRBD1 (6 bases). The CDR3 consists of 14 residues. With 6 bases removed from V and 3 bases from J, the gap between germline ends came to 15 bases. From germline, CDR1 is KGHSH and CDR2 LQKENI. In DNA, the CDR3 is TGTGCCAGCTCCCCCTATGGACAGAGCTACGAGCAGTACTTC. This gives the protein CASSPYGQSYEQYF. Looking up the rest from reference TRBV18 and TRBJ2-7 gives the full variable domain: NAGVMQNPRHLVRRRGQEARLRCSPMKGHSHVYWYRQLPEEGLKFMVYLQKENIIDESGMPKERFSAEFPKEGPSILRIQQVVRGDSAAYFCASSPYGQSYEQYFGPGTRLTVT.

The chain carries TRBV7-2 and TRBJ2-3, with TRBD2 matching over 11 bases. This CDR3 has 16 residues. CDR1 and CDR2 (germline): SGHTA, FQGNSA. V was pared by 3 bases and J by 3 bases, with 5 bases of the junction left unmatched. The CDR3 region is CASSFSGGAITDTQYF. The CDR3 DNA follows: TGTGCCAGCAGCTTTAGCGGGGGGGCCATAACAGATACGCAGTATTTT.

The V call is TRBV6-4, the J call TRBJ2-1; TRBD2 is a possible D gene (6 bases). The germline V gene has CDR1 MRHNA and CDR2 SNTAGT. Deletions cut 6 bases from V and 9 bases from J, with 12 bases between. This CDR3 comprises 12 residues. The CDR3 here is CASRDQGGEQFF. DNA of the CDR3: TGTGCCAGCAGAGACCAGGGAGGTGAGCAGTTCTTC.